The 14 T cell receptor beta chains below were found in one sample sequenced in a study of T cells in Graves' hyperthyroidism and ophthalmopathy (dated by TCRdb to between 2017 and 2020). Libraries were prepared through multiplex PCR. The run used an Illumina HiSeq 2000. Amplification of TCR beta CDR3 regions was carried out from RNA transcripts. For the first round of RT-PCR on the TCR CDR3, the HTBI primer set was used together with the Qiagen OneStep RT-PCR kit. TCRdb reran the public reads through fastp at Q25 and MiXCR, keeping productive beta chains. CDR3 protein duplicates are merged, each entry listing the most common genes and DNA. This sample has roughly 400,000 distinct CDR3 sequences in its table, and over 13% of those were observed once. 25% to 30% of the sample belongs to the ten largest clones. Sequencing input: blood. The receptor source for this set is a man aged 50 to 60 with Graves' ophthalmopathy.

The sample holds a few counts of this clonotype. J is TRBJ2-2 and V is TRBV6-2 or TRBV6-3; 7 positions match TRBD2. CDR1 is MNHEY, CDR2 SVGEGT, per germline. V gave up 1 base and J gave up 4 bases; unmatched junction bases: 3. The CDR3 is made up of 15 amino acids. CDR3 region: CASSYYGRTTGELFF. CDR3 DNA: TGTGCCAGCAGTTACTACGGGAGGACCACCGGGGAGCTGTTTTTT.

This clonotype was picked up a small number of times. The V and J genes are TRBV12-3 or TRBV12-4 and TRBJ1-1; D unresolved. V lost 5 bases, J lost 12 bases, and 13 bases lay in between. The CDR3 length is 11 residues. The CDR3 sequence is CASSQTIEPFF. DNA of the CDR3: TGTGCCAGCAGTCAAACAATCGAGCCTTTCTTT.

There are a few counts of this clonotype. The rearrangement links TRBV5-1 to TRBJ2-3; 8 nucleotides align to TRBD1. The ends lost 1 base at V and 3 bases at J; junction bases unmatched: 10. Germline loops: CDR1 SGHRS, CDR2 YFSETQ. The CDR3 is 17 residues long. CDR3 sequence reads: CASSLRPGTGLTDTQYF. DNA of the CDR3: TGCGCCAGCAGCTTGCGTCCCGGGACAGGTCTAACAGATACGCAGTATTTT.

V is TRBV7-9 and J is TRBJ2-3; the match to TRBD2 covers 13 bases. Germline V gene sequence: CDR1 SEHNR, CDR2 FQNEAQ (reference sequence). The CDR3 runs 17 residues. V was clipped by 5 bases and J by 1 base; unmatched bases: 6. This CDR3 reads CASSLGGLAGRTDTQYF. CDR3 bases: TGTGCCAGCAGCCTTGGGGGACTAGCGGGACGCACAGATACGCAGTATTTT.

This clonotype was detected only once. The V and J genes are TRBV20-1 and TRBJ2-3; 12 bases map to TRBD2. This CDR3 has 17 residues. Germline V lookup: CDR1 DFQATT, CDR2 SNEGSKA (reference sequence). V lost 1 base, J lost 1 base, and 6 bases stayed unmatched. CDR3 in amino acids: CSARGVTSGRGTDTQYF. CDR3 nucleotides: TGCAGTGCTAGAGGGGTGACTAGCGGGAGAGGCACAGATACGCAGTATTTT.

This clonotype was counted at least ten times. The chain couples TRBV7-8 to TRBJ2-7, with TRBD2 matching over 7 bases. Germline V gives CDR1 SGHVS, CDR2 FQNEAQ. CDR3 length: 15 amino acids. V lost 4 bases, J lost 2 bases, and 8 bases stayed unmatched. CDR3 DNA: TGTGCCAGCAGCTCCGACAGCGGGGCACCCTACGAGCAGTACTTC. Translation gives CASSSDSGAPYEQYF.

This clonotype was seen only a few times. The V call is TRBV14, the J call TRBJ2-7, with a possible D match to TRBD2 (6 bases). V was shortened by 3 bases and J by 2 bases, with 14 bases between the two germline ends. CDR3 length: 15 residues. Germline V gene data show CDR1 as SGHDN and CDR2 as FVKESK. CDR3 coding DNA: TGTGCCAGCAGCCATATCACGGCGGGAACCTACGAGCAGTACTTC. As protein: CASSHITAGTYEQYF.

The genes are TRBV4-1 and TRBJ2-1; D might be TRBD2 (6 bases). Germline V gene sequence: CDR1 MGHRA, CDR2 YSYEKL. CDR3 length equals 16 residues. V lost 3 bases and J 6 bases, leaving 18 bases between the germline ends. The CDR3 sequence: CASSQGGAGKLNEQFF. The CDR3 DNA reads as TGCGCCAGCAGCCAGGGCGGGGCAGGGAAGCTCAATGAGCAGTTCTTC.

This clonotype was observed a handful of times. The chain combines TRBV5-1 with TRBJ1-1; 7 nucleotides align to TRBD1. The CDR3 has 16 amino acids. Germline V lookup: CDR1 SGHRS, CDR2 YFSETQ. Losses at the gene ends were 1 base for V and 0 bases for J; bases not matched to a gene: 6. This chain's CDR3 is CASSLTATGLNTEAFF. The CDR3 DNA is TGCGCCAGCAGCTTGACCGCGACAGGGCTGAACACTGAAGCTTTCTTT.

This clonotype came up many times. This chain uses TRBV12-3 or TRBV12-4 with TRBJ2-7, with D possibly TRBD2 on 6 matching bases. V lost 6 bases to trimming and J lost 3 bases, with 15 bases between them. The CDR3 is 14 amino acids. In DNA form, the CDR3 reads TGTGCCAGCAGGGCTAGCGTGCATTTCTACGAGCAGTACTTC. It translates to CASRASVHFYEQYF.

There are many counts of this clonotype. The rearrangement links TRBV2 to TRBJ2-3; 8 positions agree with TRBD2. Germline V lookup: CDR1 SNHLY, CDR2 FYNNEI. Trimming cost V 6 bases and J 4 bases; bases outside gene matches: 6. This CDR3 has 14 amino acids. CDR3 nucleotide sequence: TGTGCCAGCAGAGAGCGGGAGTTTCCAGATACGCAGTATTTT. Translating it yields CASREREFPDTQYF.

This clonotype turned up a few times. The chain has TRBV24-1 and TRBJ2-1, with a tentative D call TRBD2 (5 bases). The length of the CDR3 is 17 residues. V dropped 7 bases and J dropped 4 bases, with 22 bases sitting between them. The V gene's germline CDR1 is KGHDR and CDR2 SFDVKD. CDR3 sequence reads: CATSSPPPAVSYNEQFF. CDR3 bases: TGTGCCACCAGCTCCCCTCCACCAGCGGTTTCTTACAATGAGCAGTTCTTC.

This clonotype was seen many times. V is TRBV10-3 and J is TRBJ1-4; 8 nucleotides match TRBD1. Trimming cost V 1 base and J 8 bases; bases outside gene matches: 9. Germline CDR1 and CDR2: ENHRY and SYGVKD. CDR3 length: 16 residues. CDR3 in amino acids: CAISEFVGTGGEKLFF. The CDR3 nucleotides are TGTGCCATCAGTGAGTTTGTTGGGACAGGAGGAGAAAAACTGTTTTTT.

This clonotype was observed many times. This CDR3 reads CASSSGTGRYGEQYF. Written as DNA, the CDR3 is TGTGCCAGCAGTTCAGGGACAGGGCGTTACGGCGAGCAGTACTTC. The chain uses TRBV27 and TRBJ2-7; the match to TRBD1 covers 9 bases. Germline lookup yields CDR1 MNHEY and CDR2 SMNVEV (reference sequence). V gave up 4 bases and J gave up 6 bases; unmatched junction bases: 10. The CDR3 is made up of 15 amino acids.